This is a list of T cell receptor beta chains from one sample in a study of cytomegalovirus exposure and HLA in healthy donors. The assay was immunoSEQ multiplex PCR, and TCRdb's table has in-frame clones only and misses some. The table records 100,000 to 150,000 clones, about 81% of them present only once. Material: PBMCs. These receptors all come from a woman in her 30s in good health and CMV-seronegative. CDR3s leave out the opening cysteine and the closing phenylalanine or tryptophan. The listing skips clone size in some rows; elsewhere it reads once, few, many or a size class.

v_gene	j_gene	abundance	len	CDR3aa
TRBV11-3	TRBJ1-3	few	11	ASKMGAGNTIY
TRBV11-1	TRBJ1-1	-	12	ASSLGQPTLEAF
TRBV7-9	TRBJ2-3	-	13	ASSSRPTETDTQY
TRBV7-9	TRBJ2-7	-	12	ASSPTGKGYEQY
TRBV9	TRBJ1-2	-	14	ASSPTVGTGRDGYT
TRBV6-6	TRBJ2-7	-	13	ASSSLRDSPYEQY
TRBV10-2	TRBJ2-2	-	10	ASEQGTGELF
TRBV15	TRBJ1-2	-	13	ATSYWGGTGDGYT
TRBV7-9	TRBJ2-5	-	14	ASSSPGLAGAETQY
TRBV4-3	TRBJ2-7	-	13	ASSQDLGAPYEQY